This T cell receptor (beta chain) was sequenced in a study of monozygotic twins with inflammatory bowel disease. Study-wide results and limits: Relative clonotype sharing with others was diminished in IBD patients versus healthy twins, particularly with disease activity.

Sampling involved one blood draw (2.5 ml) for every donor. This CDR3 has 14 amino acids. Germline-derived CDR1 and CDR2 are SEHNR and FQNEAQ (reference sequence). UMIs with a 6-nucleotide sample barcode were added by template switching. TCRdb reanalyzed the 5' RACE reads, giving one entry per CDR3 protein sequence and no DNA. This sample contains 440,000 or so distinct CDR3 sequences. To note about this clonotype: The antigen is not known.

Sequenced: blood. This clonotype was obtained from a human donor with ulcerative colitis or Crohn's disease, or a healthy co-twin of an affected twin (not recorded which). The V gene is TRBV7-9, the J gene TRBJ1-1; the D call of TRBD1 rests on TCRdb alone, since no DNA is present to check it. The CDR3 is CASSLAGGWTEAFF.